This T cell receptor (beta chain) comes out of a study of blood T cell repertoires in COVID-19. The data were produced by immunoSEQ multiplex PCR, yet TCRdb's version contains in-frame clones alone and is incomplete. The data contain 300,000 to 400,000 clones, approximately 88% of them singletons. This CDR3 is 16 amino acids long. V lost 5 bases, J lost 0 bases, and 14 bases lay in between. Germline V CDR1 and CDR2: SEHNR, FQNEAQ (reference sequence). The sequenced sample was peripheral blood. This clonotype was obtained from a woman in her twenties or thirties with COVID-19, enrolled during active disease. The rearrangement joins TRBV7-9 to TRBJ1-3; D gene ambiguous. The CDR3 DNA is TGTGCCAGCAGCCCTAGGACTCCAGGCTCTGGAAACACCATATATTTT. Amino acid sequence: CASSPRTPGSGNTIYF.